This T cell receptor beta chain was sequenced during a study of vaccination effects on CD4 cells after COVID-19. Study summary: There were a few convalescent patients sampled both early and late after vaccination. Samples gathered post-vaccine arrived a median of 72 days past the second dose.

A word on this clone: Its antigen is currently unknown.

Repertoires were generated with immunoSEQ multiplex PCR, while TCRdb's copy carries only in-frame clones and drops some. The table has 14,000 or so clones, 78% seen once. Peptide-pool stimulation followed by sequencing identified expanded antigen-specific CD4+ clonotypes in the ViraFEST assay. After around 10 days in culture, the CD4+ T cells were isolated. It was between March and December 2020 that the person had a SARS-CoV-2 infection confirmed by PCR. Participants were given two doses of BNT162b2 or mRNA-1273 vaccine. Wells of around 2.2 million PBMC each were grown with around 10 IU/ml IL-2 and approximately 9.6 ug/ml peptides. On days 3 and 7, fresh IL-2 medium replaced half the medium. Trimming cost V 7 bases and J 4 bases; bases outside gene matches: 8. Looked up from germline, CDR1 is MNHEY and CDR2 is SVGAGI. CDR3 length: 14 amino acids.

Sequencing used CD4+ T cells from PBMCs cultured with HCoV-NL63 spike peptides, obtained after COVID-19 vaccination. The clonotype comes from a human donor who had a prior SARS-CoV-2 infection. The chain joins TRBV6-5 to TRBJ2-7; 9 bases map to TRBD1. The CDR3 DNA is TGTGCCAGCACCGAAGGACAGGGGACATACGAGCAGTACTTC. Translated, it gives CASTEGQGTYEQYF.